This T cell receptor beta chain was found in a study of patients and donors after allogeneic stem cell transplantation. This clonotype was counted between two and nine times. TCRdb used MiXCR to reprocess the RT-PCR reads, holding one entry per CDR3 protein. Found here are about 40,000 distinct CDR3 sequences, 30% to 40% of them singletons; the top ten hold more than 70%. The CDR3 runs 14 residues. This clonotype was obtained from a human donor who was either an allogeneic HSCT recipient or a stem cell or donor lymphocyte infusion donor (not recorded which). It is not recorded whose cells these are; they may come from a transplant donor. This chain links TRBV3-2 with TRBJ2-7; TRBD2 is the table's D call and was not checked against the DNA. TRBV3-2 constitutes a pseudogene. The material sequenced was blood, either unsorted or a sorted T cell fraction (not recorded which). The CDR3 reads CASSQDKLGYEQYF. CDR3 coding DNA: TGTGCCAGCAGCCAAGACAAACTAGGCTACGAGCAGTACTTC.